The 32 T cell receptor beta chains listed next were all sequenced from one sample in a study of blood T cell repertoires in COVID-19. Produced via immunoSEQ multiplex PCR; TCRdb's table is partial and in-frame only. This sample has tens of thousands of clones; roughly 80% occur once, and the top ten carry 6.3%. The sequencing input was peripheral blood. The receptors were sampled from a man between 65 and 80 years old with COVID-19, enrolled during active disease.

This chain links TRBV19 with TRBJ2-5; D might be TRBD1 (6 bases). Germline assignment: CDR1 LNHDA and CDR2 SQIVND (reference sequence). Trimming removed 3 bases at V and 7 bases at J, with 18 bases between. CDR3 length: 15 amino acids. CDR3 amino acids: CASSILTGGLGTQYF. The CDR3 DNA is TGTGCCAGTAGTATCCTGACAGGTGGCTTGGGGACCCAGTACTTC.

The J gene is TRBJ1-2, the V gene TRBV4-3; no reliable D call. The CDR3 runs to 16 residues. Germline lookup yields CDR1 LGHNA and CDR2 YSLEER. The germline V and J ends were trimmed by 1 base and 4 bases, with 16 bases remaining between them. The chain's CDR3 is CASSQGPRGNAYGYTF. CDR3 DNA sequence: TGCGCCAGCAGCCAAGGCCCAAGAGGGAATGCCTATGGCTACACCTTC.

The chain is built from TRBV19 and TRBJ2-2, with D maybe TRBD2 (6 bases). The CDR3 extends over 12 amino acids. The germline gives CDR1 LNHDA, CDR2 SQIVND (reference sequence). Deletions cut 6 bases from V and 13 bases from J, with 15 bases between. The CDR3: CASRGLAGTLFF. CDR3 nucleotides: TGTGCCAGTAGGGGATTGGCGGGGACGCTGTTTTTT.

V and J are TRBV5-1 and TRBJ1-6; TRBD1 matches 7 bases. The trim removed 0 bases at V and 6 bases at J, leaving 9 bases unmatched. Germline V CDR1 and CDR2: SGHRS, YFSETQ. There are 17 residues in the CDR3. CDR3 amino acids: CASSLGSGGSGNSPLHF. CDR3 coding DNA: TGCGCCAGCAGCTTGGGGTCAGGGGGTTCGGGTAATTCACCCCTCCACTTT.

This clone was counted between two and nine times. V is TRBV28 and J is TRBJ2-1; 10 bases fit TRBD2. Germline CDR1 MDHEN, CDR2 SYDVKM. This CDR3 contains 19 residues. Germline trimming cut 3 bases from V and 0 bases from J; bases unmatched to any gene: 11. CDR3 residues: CASSFPTSGPSSSYNEQFF. DNA of the CDR3: TGTGCCAGCAGTTTTCCGACTAGCGGGCCGTCGAGCTCCTACAATGAGCAGTTCTTC.

This clone was counted only a few times. V is TRBV11-2 and J is TRBJ1-1; D unresolved. The length of the CDR3 is 13 residues. Germline loops: CDR1 SGHAT, CDR2 FQNNGV. The V and J ends lost 2 bases and 5 bases respectively, with 9 bases between them. CDR3: CASSLYEGTEAFF. For the CDR3, the DNA is TGTGCCAGCAGCTTATATGAGGGAACTGAAGCTTTCTTT.

This clone occurred once. The chain joins TRBV14 to TRBJ1-2; 7 bases line up with TRBD1. Germline lookup yields CDR1 SGHDN and CDR2 FVKESK. V shed 4 bases, J shed 8 bases, and the junction held 10 bases outside the gene matches. This CDR3 has 14 residues. CDR3 region: CASSPQGSRPGYTF. CDR3 in DNA: TGTGCCAGCAGCCCACAGGGGTCCAGGCCGGGCTACACCTTC.

Worth noting for this clone: The same CDR3 can be traced to other DNA sequences in this sample. The V call is TRBV18, the J call TRBJ2-5; weak D call: TRBD1 (5 bases). The V end lost 3 bases, the J end lost 2 bases, and 7 bases lay between the germline ends. The germline gives CDR1 KGHSH, CDR2 LQKENI. The CDR3 spans 13 residues. The CDR3 reads CASSPRQQETQYF. CDR3 nucleotides: TGTGCCAGCTCACCTAGACAGCAAGAGACCCAGTACTTC.

This chain links TRBV7-9 with TRBJ1-2, with D possibly matching TRBD1 (5 bases). The germline V gene has CDR1 SEHNR and CDR2 FQNEAQ (reference sequence). Trimming took 5 bases from V and 4 from J, leaving 14 bases between them. The CDR3 is 14 amino acids. CDR3 sequence (DNA): TGTGCCAGCAGCACGCTAGGGGTCGGCTATGGCTACACCTTC. Its translation is CASSTLGVGYGYTF.

The V call is TRBV6-1, the J call TRBJ2-2, with TRBD2 identical over 9 bases. The V and J ends lost 2 bases and 9 bases, in that order; junction bases with no gene match: 16. The CDR3 contains 18 residues. Germline CDR1 and CDR2: MNHNS and SASEGT. The CDR3 sequence is CASSEKPSGGTRSRELFF. As DNA, the CDR3 is TGTGCCAGCAGTGAAAAGCCCAGCGGGGGGACTAGGAGCAGGGAGCTGTTTTTT.

This clone was picked up one time. The chain carries TRBV27 and TRBJ2-1, with 7 nucleotides matching TRBD1. V lost 5 bases and J lost 6; bases outside the gene matches: 13. Germline V gene data show CDR1 as MNHEY and CDR2 as SMNVEV (reference sequence). The CDR3 length is 16 residues. CDR3 loop: CASSANGFGTVNEQFF. CDR3 bases: TGTGCCAGCAGTGCTAACGGTTTCGGGACAGTCAATGAGCAGTTCTTC.

CDR3 region: CASSHGTSQETQYF. The CDR3 DNA reads TGCGCCAGCAGCCACGGGACTAGCCAGGAGACCCAGTACTTC. V is TRBV5-1 and J is TRBJ2-5; 9 bases agree with TRBD2. The germline gives CDR1 SGHRS, CDR2 YFSETQ. The J segment lost 5 bases and the V segment lost 4 bases, leaving 6 bases of the junction unmatched. The CDR3 extends over 14 amino acids. Full variable domain (remainder filled in from reference TRBV5-1 and TRBJ2-5): KAGVTQTPRYLIKTRGQQVTLSCSPISGHRSVSWYQQTPGQGLQFLFEYFSETQRNKGNFPGRFSGRQFSNSRSEMNVSTLELGDSALYLCASSHGTSQETQYFGPGTRLLVL.

The rearrangement uses TRBV20-1 and TRBJ1-1; no clear D gene. The CDR3 sequence is 11 residues long. The V and J ends lost 4 bases and 4 bases respectively, with 7 bases between them. CDR1 is DFQATT and CDR2 is SNEGSKA in the germline V gene (reference sequence). As DNA, the CDR3 is TGCAGTGCTATTACAGCCACTGAAGCTTTCTTT. Encoded protein: CSAITATEAFF.

The rearrangement uses TRBV11-2 and TRBJ1-1; 11 bases fit TRBD1. The CDR3 is 13 amino acids. V gave up 3 bases and J gave up 8 bases; unmatched junction bases: 2. Germline CDR1 SGHAT, CDR2 FQNNGV. The CDR3 DNA follows: TGTGCCAGCAGCTTTAGGACAGGGGGCGAAGCTTTCTTT. This encodes CASSFRTGGEAFF.

In DNA, the CDR3 is TGTGCCAGTCAACTAGGACAGCATAATTCACCCCTCCACTTT. Its protein product is CASQLGQHNSPLHF. The chain carries TRBV19 and TRBJ1-6; D is possibly TRBD1 (6 bases). CDR1 is LNHDA and CDR2 is SQIVND in the germline V gene (reference sequence). The CDR3 runs to 14 residues. The V end lost 8 bases, the J end lost 5 bases, and 13 bases lay between the germline ends.

CDR3 residues: CASSASEAGNTGELFF. CDR3 nucleotides: TGTGCCAGCAGCGCTTCAGAGGCGGGAAACACCGGGGAGCTGTTTTTT. This chain joins TRBV7-9 and TRBJ2-2, with D possibly matching TRBD2 (6 bases). Trimming removed 5 bases from V and 2 bases from J, with 15 bases in between. The CDR3 runs 16 residues. Germline CDR1 and CDR2: SEHNR and FQNEAQ (reference sequence).

The CDR3 region is CASSSLDRAEKLARGYTF. CDR3 sequence (DNA): TGTGCCAGCAGCTCTTTGGACAGGGCAGAAAAACTGGCTCGGGGCTACACCTTC. The chain couples TRBV5-4 to TRBJ1-2; TRBD1 matches 8 bases. After removal of 3 bases from V and 8 bases from J, the junction contained 21 bases not matched to a gene. The CDR3 spans 18 residues. The germline V gene has CDR1 SGHNT and CDR2 YYREEE (reference sequence).

The table lists this clone with many counts. This rearrangement joins TRBV27 to TRBJ2-5, with D maybe TRBD2 (5 bases). Germline V gene lookup returns CDR1 MNHEY and CDR2 SMNVEV (reference sequence). The CDR3 is 14 amino acids. The CDR3 sequence is CASRRLAGRETQYF. CDR3 in DNA: TGTGCTTCAAGGCGGCTAGCCGGTAGAGAGACCCAGTACTTC.

The chain carries TRBV21-1 and TRBJ2-1; TRBD1 is the table's D call and was not checked against the DNA. TRBV21-1 is a known pseudogene. This CDR3 has 16 residues. CDR3 amino acids: CASSKQGQGAGNEQFF. In DNA form, the CDR3 reads TGTGCCAGCAGCAAACAGGGGCAGGGGGCGGGTAATGAGCAGTTCTTC.

The chain recombines TRBV9 with TRBJ1-2; TRBD1 is a possible D gene (6 bases). Germline lookup yields CDR1 SGDLS and CDR2 YYNGEE. The CDR3 extends over 13 amino acids. The germline V and J ends were trimmed by 4 bases and 8 bases, with 15 bases remaining between them. The CDR3 DNA follows: TGTGCCAGCAGCCCCTCAGGGGACGGCGGCTACACCTTC. It yields the protein CASSPSGDGGYTF.

The gene calls are TRBV7-2 and TRBJ2-2, with 11 bases aligning to TRBD2. The trim removed 5 bases at V and 4 bases at J, leaving 3 bases unmatched. This CDR3 is 15 amino acids long. The V gene's germline CDR1 is SGHTA and CDR2 FQGNSA. The CDR3 spells CASSRGTSGTGELFF. The CDR3 DNA follows: TGTGCCAGCAGCCGCGGGACTAGCGGCACCGGGGAGCTGTTTTTT.

The CDR3 is CSVAPWVAGGQETQYF. CDR3 DNA: TGCAGCGTTGCCCCGTGGGTAGCGGGGGGGCAGGAGACCCAGTACTTC. The rearrangement uses TRBV29-1 and TRBJ2-5, with TRBD2 matching over 11 bases. Germline CDR1 is SQVTM and CDR2 is ANQGSEA. V shed 4 bases and J 5 bases; nucleotides not matched to a gene: 12. The CDR3 loop spans 16 amino acids. Full variable domain (rest looked up from reference TRBV29-1 and TRBJ2-5): SAVISQKPSRDICQRGTSLTIQCQVDSQVTMMFWYRQQPGQSLTLIATANQGSEATYESGFVIDKFPISRPNLTFSTLTVSNMSPEDSSIYLCSVAPWVAGGQETQYFGPGTRLLVL.

The V and J genes are TRBV29-1 and TRBJ2-7, with 7 bases matching TRBD2. The V gene end was trimmed by 7 bases and the J gene end by 2 bases; junction bases not matched to a gene: 5. There are 12 residues in the CDR3. From germline, CDR1 is SQVTM and CDR2 ANQGSEA. Written as DNA, the CDR3 is TGCAGCGCTAGCGGCGATACCTACGAGCAGTACTTC. This gives the protein CSASGDTYEQYF.

This clone was seen ten or more times. The V call is TRBV2, the J call TRBJ1-3; D is uncertain. The V end was cut by 3 bases, the J end by 0 bases, with 12 bases between. This CDR3 is built from 16 residues. Germline V gene sequence: CDR1 SNHLY, CDR2 FYNNEI. The CDR3 nucleotides are TGTGCCAGCAGTGATGGCCCAGTAAACTCTGGAAACACCATATATTTT. Protein: CASSDGPVNSGNTIYF.

The CDR3, as DNA: TGTGCCAGCAGCTTTCCAGGGACTGGAAACACCATATATTTT. Translating gives CASSFPGTGNTIYF. V is TRBV7-8 and J is TRBJ1-3; tentatively, D is TRBD1 (5 bases). Germline V gene data show CDR1 as SGHVS and CDR2 as FQNEAQ. V gave up 3 bases and J gave up 2 bases, with 8 bases separating them. The CDR3 is 14 residues long.

V and J are TRBV5-6 and TRBJ2-7; D possibly corresponds to TRBD2 (5 bases). CDR1 and CDR2 from the germline V gene are SGHDT and YYEEEE. There are 13 residues in the CDR3. Trimming cost V 6 bases and J 3 bases, with 13 bases left between them. This CDR3 reads CASNSAGDYEQYF. DNA for the CDR3: TGTGCCAGCAACTCGGCCGGGGACTACGAGCAGTACTTC.

The chain carries TRBV6-6 and TRBJ1-6, with D unclear. Trimming stripped 4 bases from V and 0 bases from J, with 4 bases between. Germline V lookup: CDR1 MNHNY, CDR2 SVGAGI (reference sequence). CDR3 length: 14 amino acids. The CDR3 bases are TGTGCCAGCAGTTCCAGCTCCTATAATTCACCCCTCCACTTT. Translation: CASSSSSYNSPLHF.

The chain employs TRBV5-6 and TRBJ1-1; 8 bases match TRBD1. This CDR3 spans 15 amino acids. CDR1 and CDR2 (germline): SGHDT, YYEEEE. V was clipped by 4 bases and J by 1 base; unmatched bases: 6. The CDR3 reads CASSHSGGRNTEAFF. CDR3 coding DNA: TGTGCCAGCAGCCACTCAGGGGGCCGGAACACTGAAGCTTTCTTT.

The chain uses TRBV7-7 and TRBJ2-5; 10 bases fit TRBD2. V lost 5 bases, J lost 5 bases, and 8 bases stayed unmatched. CDR1 and CDR2 (germline): SSHAT, FNYEAQ (reference sequence). CDR3 length: 15 residues. The CDR3 DNA follows: TGTGCCAGCAGCCCAGGAGCGGGAGGGACGGAGACCCAGTACTTC. As protein: CASSPGAGGTETQYF. The entire variable domain, with the rest obtained from reference TRBV7-7 and TRBJ2-5, is as follows: GAGVSQSPRYKVTKRGQDVTLRCDPISSHATLYWYQQALGQGPEFLTYFNYEAQPDKSGLPSDRFSAERPEGSISTLTIQRTEQRDSAMYRCASSPGAGGTETQYFGPGTRLLVL.

Comments on this clone: An end of the junction does not agree with germline; a read error may underlie this. CDR3 amino acids: CASSLGEEPTDTQYF. In DNA form, the CDR3 reads TGTGCTAGCAGCTTAGGCGAGGAGCCCACAGATACGCAGTATTTT. The chain carries TRBV7-7 and TRBJ2-3, with unresolved D. This CDR3 region has 15 residues. Germline V lookup: CDR1 SSHAT, CDR2 FNYEAQ (reference sequence).

The V and J genes are TRBV28 and TRBJ2-1; the match to TRBD2 covers 8 bases. The CDR3 covers 16 residues. V lost 7 bases, J lost 7 bases, and 15 bases stayed unmatched. Germline V lookup: CDR1 MDHEN, CDR2 SYDVKM. CDR3 nucleotides: TGTGCCAGCACTCTAGGAGGGGCGGGAGGCATGAATGAGCAGTTCTTC. Residues: CASTLGGAGGMNEQFF.

The genes are TRBV11-1 and TRBJ1-6; D possibly corresponds to TRBD1 (6 bases). This CDR3 contains 14 residues. V lost 4 bases, J lost 7 bases, and 11 bases lay in between. Germline assignment: CDR1 SGHAT and CDR2 FQDESV (reference sequence). CDR3 nucleotides: TGTGCCAGCAGCTGGACAGAAAGAAATTCACCCCTCCACTTT. It translates to CASSWTERNSPLHF.